These 6 T cell receptor beta chains were all obtained from the same sample, sequenced in a study of shared clonotypes between healthy human individuals. Here immunoSEQ multiplex PCR was the method, and the copy in TCRdb shows in-frame clones only, minus some. The table lists about a million clones, around 77% of them singletons. The sequenced material came from memory CD4+ T cells from PBMCs. Subset indicated: CD45RA-negative fraction. All receptors derive from a man aged 18 to 35 in good health. Some clones in this sample may be carry-over from other donors' samples.

V gene TRBV5-1 combines with J gene TRBJ1-5; 9 positions match TRBD1. Germline CDR1 is SGHRS and CDR2 is YFSETQ. Losses at the gene ends were 4 bases for V and 7 bases for J; bases not matched to a gene: 6. This CDR3 has 14 residues. CDR3 loop: CASSPLGQGQPQHF. The CDR3 bases are TGCGCCAGCAGCCCCCTGGGACAGGGACAGCCCCAGCATTTT.

A note on this clone: A much larger clone is a single base away; this may be a read error. The V and J genes are TRBV7-9 and TRBJ1-3, with a possible D match to TRBD1 (5 bases). V shed 11 bases and J shed 0 bases, with 5 bases lying between them. CDR3 length equals 11 residues. Germline lookup yields CDR1 SEHNR and CDR2 FQNEAQ (reference sequence). CDR3 in amino acids: CAGGSGNTIYF. CDR3 coding DNA: TGTGCCGGGGGCTCTGGAAACACCATATATTTT.

About this clone itself: The junction departs from the called germline gene at one end, perhaps through a read error. V usage is TRBV11-2 and J usage is TRBJ1-1, with TRBD1 as a possible D gene (5 bases). Germline CDR1 SGHAT, CDR2 FQNNGV. The length of the CDR3 is 14 residues. CDR3 loop: CASSQDERGTEAFF. DNA of the CDR3: TGCGCCAGCAGCCAAGATGAAAGGGGTACTGAAGCTTTCTTT.

The chain couples TRBV18 to TRBJ1-3; 8 bases fit TRBD1. V shed 2 bases, J shed 0 bases, and the junction held 12 bases outside the gene matches. The CDR3 runs 19 residues. Germline values: CDR1 KGHSH, CDR2 LQKENI. CDR3 in DNA: TGTGCCAGCTCACCATTCGGGTGGGACAGGCCAGCCTCTGGAAACACCATATATTTT. Translated: CASSPFGWDRPASGNTIYF. Looking up the rest from reference TRBV18 and TRBJ1-3 gives the full variable domain: NAGVMQNPRHLVRRRGQEARLRCSPMKGHSHVYWYRQLPEEGLKFMVYLQKENIIDESGMPKERFSAEFPKEGPSILRIQQVVRGDSAAYFCASSPFGWDRPASGNTIYFGEGSWLTVV.

With regard to this clone: A much larger clonotype is one base distant, so this may be a read error. J is TRBJ2-5 and V is TRBV11-2; D gene unclear. Deletions cut 3 bases from V and 5 bases from J, with 4 bases between. This CDR3 has 11 amino acids. Per germline, CDR1 SGHAT and CDR2 FQNNGV. The CDR3 DNA sequence: TGTGCCAGCAGCTTTGCCGAGACCCAGTACTTC. This translates into CASSFAETQYF.

The chain carries TRBV29-1 and TRBJ2-3; D may be TRBD1 (6 bases). The length of the CDR3 is 16 residues. V lost 4 bases, J lost 2 bases, and 19 bases lay in between. CDR1 and CDR2 from the germline V gene are SQVTM and ANQGSEA. CDR3 DNA sequence: TGCAGCGTTGTTCGCCCGAGGACAGATAACACAGATACGCAGTATTTT. Protein product: CSVVRPRTDNTDTQYF.